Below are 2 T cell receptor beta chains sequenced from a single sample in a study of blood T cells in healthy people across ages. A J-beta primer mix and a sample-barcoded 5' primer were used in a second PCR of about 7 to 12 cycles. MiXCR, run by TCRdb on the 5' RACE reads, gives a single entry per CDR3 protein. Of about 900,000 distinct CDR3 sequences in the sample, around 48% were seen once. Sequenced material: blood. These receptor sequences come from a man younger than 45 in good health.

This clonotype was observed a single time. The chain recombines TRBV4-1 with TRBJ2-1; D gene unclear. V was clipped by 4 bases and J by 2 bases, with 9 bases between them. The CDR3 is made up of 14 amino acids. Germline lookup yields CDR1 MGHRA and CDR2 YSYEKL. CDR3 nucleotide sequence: TGCGCCAGCAGCCTTTCGGCACCCTACAATGAGCAGTTCTTC. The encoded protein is CASSLSAPYNEQFF.

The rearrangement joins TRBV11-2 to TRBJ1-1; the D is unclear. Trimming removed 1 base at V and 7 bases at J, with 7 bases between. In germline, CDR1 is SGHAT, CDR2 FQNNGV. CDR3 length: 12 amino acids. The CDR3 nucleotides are TGTGCCAGCAGCTTAGTGGTGGGTGAAGCTTTCTTT. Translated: CASSLVVGEAFF.